This TCR beta chain was sequenced during a study of OX40 agonist ivuxolimab in advanced cancers. Study-wide context: Patient treatment consisted of intravenous ivuxolimab administration every 2 weeks at 0.01 to 10 mg/kg. Partial responses were recorded for three patients, including one with hepatocellular carcinoma and two with cutaneous melanoma.

The protocol was immunoSEQ multiplex PCR, while the TCRdb copy is restricted to in-frame clones and leaves out a portion. Of around 29,000 clones in the sample, approximately 86% were seen once. Peripheral blood came from all dose cohorts at three timepoints. CDR3 length: 13 residues. V gave up 4 bases and J gave up 4 bases, with 10 bases separating them. CDR1 SNHLY and CDR2 FYNNEI come from the germline V gene. The chain is built from TRBV2 and TRBJ1-2; D is ambiguous. The material sequenced was CD4+ or CD8+ T cells sorted from blood, taken in a trial of the OX40 agonist ivuxolimab. The source is an adult with an advanced solid tumor such as melanoma, head and neck, liver or kidney cancer. The CDR3 bases are TGTGCCAGCAGTGGGCCTCCAGGCTATGGCTACACCTTC. Translating gives CASSGPPGYGYTF.